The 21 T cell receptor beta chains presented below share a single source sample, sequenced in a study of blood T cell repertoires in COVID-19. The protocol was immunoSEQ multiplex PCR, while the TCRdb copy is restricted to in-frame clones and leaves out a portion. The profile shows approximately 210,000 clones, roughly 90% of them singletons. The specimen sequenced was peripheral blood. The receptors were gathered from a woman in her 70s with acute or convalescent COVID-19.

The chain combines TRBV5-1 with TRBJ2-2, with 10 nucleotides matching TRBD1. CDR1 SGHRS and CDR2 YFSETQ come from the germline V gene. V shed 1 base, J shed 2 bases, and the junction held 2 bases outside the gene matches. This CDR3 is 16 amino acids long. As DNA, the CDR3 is TGCGCCAGCAGCTTGCAGACAGGGGGCAACACCGGGGAGCTGTTTTTT. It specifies CASSLQTGGNTGELFF.

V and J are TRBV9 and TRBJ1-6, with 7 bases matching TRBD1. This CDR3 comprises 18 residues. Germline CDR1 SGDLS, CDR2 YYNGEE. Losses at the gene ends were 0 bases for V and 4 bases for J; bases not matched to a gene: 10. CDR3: CASSVGVGGESYNSPLHF. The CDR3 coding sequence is TGTGCCAGCAGCGTAGGGGTAGGGGGCGAATCTTATAATTCACCCCTCCACTTT. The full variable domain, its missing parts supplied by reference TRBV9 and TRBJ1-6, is DSGVTQTPKHLITATGQRVTLRCSPRSGDLSVYWYQQSLDQGLQFLIQYYNGEERAKGNILERFSAQQFPDLHSELNLSSLELGDSALYFCASSVGVGGESYNSPLHFGNGTRLTVT.

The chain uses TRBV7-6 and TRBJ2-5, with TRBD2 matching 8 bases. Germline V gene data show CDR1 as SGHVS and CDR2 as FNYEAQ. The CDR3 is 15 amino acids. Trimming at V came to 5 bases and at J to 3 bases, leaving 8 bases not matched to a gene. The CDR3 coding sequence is TGTGCCAGCAGCATTAGCGGGATTGAGGAAGAGACCCAGTACTTC. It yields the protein CASSISGIEEETQYF.

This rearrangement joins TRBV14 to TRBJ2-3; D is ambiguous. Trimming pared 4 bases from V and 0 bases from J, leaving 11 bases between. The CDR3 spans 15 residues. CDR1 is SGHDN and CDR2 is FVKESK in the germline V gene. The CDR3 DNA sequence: TGTGCCAGCAGCCCCGCTACCACCAGCACAGATACGCAGTATTTT. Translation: CASSPATTSTDTQYF. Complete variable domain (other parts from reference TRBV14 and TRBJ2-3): EAGVTQFPSHSVIEKGQTVTLRCDPISGHDNLYWYRRVMGKEIKFLLHFVKESKQDESGMPNNRFLAERTGGTYSTLKVQPAELEDSGVYFCASSPATTSTDTQYFGPGTRLTVL.

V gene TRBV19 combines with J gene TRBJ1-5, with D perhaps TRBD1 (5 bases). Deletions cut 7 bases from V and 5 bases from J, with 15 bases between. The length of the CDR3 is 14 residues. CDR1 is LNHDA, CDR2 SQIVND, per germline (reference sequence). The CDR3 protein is CASTRGGDYQPQHF. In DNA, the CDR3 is TGTGCCAGTACTCGGGGGGGTGACTATCAGCCCCAGCATTTT.

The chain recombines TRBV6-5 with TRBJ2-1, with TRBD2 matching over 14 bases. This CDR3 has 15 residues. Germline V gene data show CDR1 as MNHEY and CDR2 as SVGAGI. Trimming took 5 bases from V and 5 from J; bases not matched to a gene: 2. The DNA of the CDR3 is TGTGCCAGCAGTCGACTAGCGGGAGGGAACAATGAGCAGTTCTTC. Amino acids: CASSRLAGGNNEQFF.

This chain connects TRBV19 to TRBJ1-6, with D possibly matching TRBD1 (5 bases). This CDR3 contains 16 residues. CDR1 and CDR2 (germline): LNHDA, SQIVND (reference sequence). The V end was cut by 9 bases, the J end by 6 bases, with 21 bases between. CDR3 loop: CARGINIRDFNSPLHF. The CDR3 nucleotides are TGTGCCAGGGGGATTAATATCCGGGACTTTAATTCACCCCTCCACTTT.

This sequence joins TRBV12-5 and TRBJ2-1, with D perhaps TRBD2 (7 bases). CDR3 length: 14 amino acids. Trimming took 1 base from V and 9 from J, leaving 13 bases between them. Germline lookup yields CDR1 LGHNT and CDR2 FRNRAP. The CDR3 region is CASGLDLGGGEQFF. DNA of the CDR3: TGTGCTAGTGGTTTGGACCTAGGGGGGGGTGAGCAGTTCTTC.

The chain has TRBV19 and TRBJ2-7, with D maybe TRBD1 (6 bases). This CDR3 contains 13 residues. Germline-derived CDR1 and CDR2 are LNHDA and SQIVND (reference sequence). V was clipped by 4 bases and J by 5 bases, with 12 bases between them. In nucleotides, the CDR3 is TGTGCCAGTAGTAAAAGGGGGAAAGACGAGCAGTACTTC. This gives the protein CASSKRGKDEQYF.

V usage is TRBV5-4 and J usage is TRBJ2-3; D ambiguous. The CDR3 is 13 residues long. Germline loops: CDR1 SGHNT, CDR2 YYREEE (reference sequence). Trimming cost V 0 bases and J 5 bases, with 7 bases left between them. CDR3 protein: CASSLDFIDTQYF. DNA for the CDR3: TGTGCCAGCAGCTTGGATTTTATAGATACGCAGTATTTT.

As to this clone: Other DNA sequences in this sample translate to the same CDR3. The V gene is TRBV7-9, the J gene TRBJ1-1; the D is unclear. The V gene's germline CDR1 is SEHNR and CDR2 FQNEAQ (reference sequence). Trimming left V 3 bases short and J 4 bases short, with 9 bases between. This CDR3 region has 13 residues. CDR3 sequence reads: CASSLEGGTEAFF. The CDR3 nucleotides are TGTGCCAGCAGCTTGGAGGGCGGCACTGAAGCTTTCTTT.

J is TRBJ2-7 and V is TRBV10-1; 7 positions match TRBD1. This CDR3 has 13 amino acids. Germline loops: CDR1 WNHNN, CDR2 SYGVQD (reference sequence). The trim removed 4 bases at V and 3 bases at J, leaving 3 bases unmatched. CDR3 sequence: CASSVGQYYEQYF. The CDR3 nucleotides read TGCGCCAGCAGTGTGGGACAGTACTACGAGCAGTACTTC.

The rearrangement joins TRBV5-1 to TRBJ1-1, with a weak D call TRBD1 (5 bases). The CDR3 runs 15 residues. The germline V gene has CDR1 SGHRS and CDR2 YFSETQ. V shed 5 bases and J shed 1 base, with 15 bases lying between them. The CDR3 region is CASSQGGTKNTEAFF. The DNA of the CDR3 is TGCGCCAGCAGTCAGGGTGGAACAAAGAACACTGAAGCTTTCTTT.

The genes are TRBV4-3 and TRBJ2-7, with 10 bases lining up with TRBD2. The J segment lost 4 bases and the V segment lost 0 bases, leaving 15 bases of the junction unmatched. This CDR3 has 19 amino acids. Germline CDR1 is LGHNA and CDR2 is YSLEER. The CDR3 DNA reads TGCGCCAGCAGCCAAGATCCCGTGGGAATAGCGGGAGGAATATACGAGCAGTACTTC. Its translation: CASSQDPVGIAGGIYEQYF.

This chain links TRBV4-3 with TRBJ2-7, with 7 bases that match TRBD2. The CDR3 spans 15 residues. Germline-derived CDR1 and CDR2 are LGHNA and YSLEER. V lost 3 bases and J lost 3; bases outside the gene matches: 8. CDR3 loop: CASSQSRLAIYEQYF. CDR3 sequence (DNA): TGCGCCAGCAGCCAGAGTCGACTAGCCATCTACGAGCAGTACTTC.

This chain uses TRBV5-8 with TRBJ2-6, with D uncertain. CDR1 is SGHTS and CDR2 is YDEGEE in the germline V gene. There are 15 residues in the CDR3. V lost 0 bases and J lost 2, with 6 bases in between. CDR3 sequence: CASSLASPGANVLTF. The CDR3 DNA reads TGTGCCAGCAGCTTGGCCAGTCCTGGGGCCAACGTCCTGACTTTC.

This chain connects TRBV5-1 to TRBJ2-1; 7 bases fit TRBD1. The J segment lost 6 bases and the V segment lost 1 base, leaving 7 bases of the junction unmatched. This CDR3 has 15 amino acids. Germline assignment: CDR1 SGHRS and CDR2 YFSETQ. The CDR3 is CASSLLRGRLNEQFF. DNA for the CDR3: TGCGCCAGCAGCTTGTTAAGGGGGCGTCTCAATGAGCAGTTCTTC.

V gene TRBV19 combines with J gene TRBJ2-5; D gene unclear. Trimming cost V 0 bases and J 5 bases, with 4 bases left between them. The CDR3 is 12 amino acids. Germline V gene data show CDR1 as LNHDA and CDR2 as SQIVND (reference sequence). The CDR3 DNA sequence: TGTGCCAGTAGTATAGATCGGGAGACCCAGTACTTC. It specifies CASSIDRETQYF.

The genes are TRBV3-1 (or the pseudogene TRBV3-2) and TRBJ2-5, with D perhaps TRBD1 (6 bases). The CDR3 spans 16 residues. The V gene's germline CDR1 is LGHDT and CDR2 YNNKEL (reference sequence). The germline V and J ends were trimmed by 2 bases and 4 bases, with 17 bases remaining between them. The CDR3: CASSQNGDIKGETQYF. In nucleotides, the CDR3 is TGTGCCAGCAGCCAAAACGGGGACATCAAGGGAGAGACCCAGTACTTC.

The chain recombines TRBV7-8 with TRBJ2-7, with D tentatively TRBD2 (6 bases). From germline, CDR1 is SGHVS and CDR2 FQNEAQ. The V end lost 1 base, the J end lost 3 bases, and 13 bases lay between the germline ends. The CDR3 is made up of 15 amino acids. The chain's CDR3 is CASSLGPAGLYEQYF. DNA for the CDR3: TGTGCCAGCAGCTTAGGGCCAGCGGGCCTCTACGAGCAGTACTTC.

The CDR3 DNA sequence: TGTGCCAGCAGCCCCGGGACAGGGGGCCAAGAGACCCAGTACTTC. As protein: CASSPGTGGQETQYF. J is TRBJ2-5 and V is TRBV11-2; 11 nucleotides align to TRBD1. The CDR3 runs 15 residues. The germline gives CDR1 SGHAT, CDR2 FQNNGV. With V trimmed by 5 bases and J by 1 base, 3 bases remained unmatched.